The rows below give T cell receptor beta chains drawn from one sample of a study of neoadjuvant anti-PD-1 for oral cavity cancer. Repertoires were generated with immunoSEQ multiplex PCR, while TCRdb's copy carries only in-frame clones and drops some. The sample holds around 30,000 clones, 87% seen once. Sequencing used PBMCs, obtained before nivolumab (anti-PD-1) treatment. The source is a person aged 40 to 85 with oral cavity squamous cell carcinoma. CDR3s include the opening cysteine and the closing phenylalanine or tryptophan. D genes are given only for firm matches. The size field is filled for only some rows; it gives once, few, many or a size class.

clone_size: NA
v_call: TRBV5-1
d_call: NA
j_call: TRBJ1-2
cdr3_nt: TGCGCCAGCAGCTTGGAGAATGGCTATGGCTACACCTTC
cdr3_aa: CASSLENGYGYTF

clone_size: NA
v_call: TRBV5-1
d_call: TRBD2
j_call: TRBJ2-7
cdr3_nt: TGCGCCAGCAGCTTAATGCGCCGGGGGGTCTCCTACGAGCAGTACTTC
cdr3_aa: CASSLMRRGVSYEQYF

clone_size: NA
v_call: TRBV4-2
d_call: TRBD1
j_call: TRBJ1-3
cdr3_nt: TGTGCCAGCAGCCAAGCCCGGGACAGGGGAAACACCATATATTTT
cdr3_aa: CASSQARDRGNTIYF

clone_size: NA
v_call: TRBV19
d_call: TRBD1
j_call: TRBJ1-5
cdr3_nt: TGTGCCAGTAGTACACGGACAGGGAATCAGCCCCAGCATTTT
cdr3_aa: CASSTRTGNQPQHF

clone_size: NA
v_call: TRBV13
d_call: NA
j_call: TRBJ2-1
cdr3_nt: TGTGCCAGCAGCTTAGATGGTAATGAGCAGTTCTTC
cdr3_aa: CASSLDGNEQFF

clone_size: NA
v_call: TRBV10-1
d_call: NA
j_call: TRBJ2-2
cdr3_nt: TGCGCCAGCAGTGAGGAGGTCGGGCGGAACACCGGGGAGCTGTTTTTT
cdr3_aa: CASSEEVGRNTGELFF

clone_size: NA
v_call: TRBV28
d_call: NA
j_call: TRBJ1-5
cdr3_nt: TGTGCCAGCAGTTTCATTCGAGGTTCGGGAGATCAGCCCCAGCATTTT
cdr3_aa: CASSFIRGSGDQPQHF

clone_size: NA
v_call: TRBV19
d_call: NA
j_call: TRBJ1-5
cdr3_nt: TGTGCCAGTAGTATAATCGCGGCAGGGTATCGGAAGGATCAGCCCCAGCATTTT
cdr3_aa: CASSIIAAGYRKDQPQHF

clone_size: NA
v_call: TRBV5-1
d_call: NA
j_call: TRBJ1-2
cdr3_nt: TGCGCCAGCAGCTTGGAGTCAGGGACCGGTGGGGGCTACACCTTC
cdr3_aa: CASSLESGTGGGYTF

clone_size: NA
v_call: TRBV7-6
d_call: TRBD1
j_call: TRBJ2-7
cdr3_nt: TGTGCCAGCAGCCCTACGGGACAGGGTTACGAGCAGTACTTC
cdr3_aa: CASSPTGQGYEQYF

clone_size: NA
v_call: TRBV7-8
d_call: TRBD2
j_call: TRBJ2-3
cdr3_nt: TGTGCCAGCAGCACACTAGCGGGGGGGCGGACGCAGTATTTT
cdr3_aa: CASSTLAGGRTQYF

clone_size: NA
v_call: TRBV6-1
d_call: NA
j_call: TRBJ2-5
cdr3_nt: TGTGCCAGCAGTGAAGTTCCGGTACAAGAGACCCAGTACTTC
cdr3_aa: CASSEVPVQETQYF

clone_size: NA
v_call: TRBV6-6
d_call: NA
j_call: TRBJ2-2
cdr3_nt: TGTGCCAGCAGCAATACAAGAAACACCGGGGAGCTGTTTTTT
cdr3_aa: CASSNTRNTGELFF

clone_size: NA
v_call: TRBV18
d_call: NA
j_call: TRBJ1-6
cdr3_nt: TGTGCCAGCTCACCAGCCGGAGACTGGGATTCACCCCTCCACTTT
cdr3_aa: CASSPAGDWDSPLHF

clone_size: NA
v_call: TRBV11-2
d_call: NA
j_call: TRBJ2-3
cdr3_nt: TGTGCCAGCAGCTCGTCCGTGGATACGCAGTATTTT
cdr3_aa: CASSSSVDTQYF

clone_size: NA
v_call: TRBV10-3
d_call: TRBD1
j_call: TRBJ2-2
cdr3_nt: TGTGCCATCAGTTACAGGGGAGACACCGGGGAGCTGTTTTTT
cdr3_aa: CAISYRGDTGELFF

clone_size: NA
v_call: TRBV6-5
d_call: NA
j_call: TRBJ2-3
cdr3_nt: TGTGCCAGCACGACAGCCACAGATACGCAGTATTTT
cdr3_aa: CASTTATDTQYF

clone_size: NA
v_call: TRBV19
d_call: NA
j_call: TRBJ2-3
cdr3_nt: TGTGCCAGTAGCCAAAAGGGGGGTTACCGGGACAGCACAGATACGCAGTATTTT
cdr3_aa: CASSQKGGYRDSTDTQYF

clone_size: NA
v_call: TRBV6-1
d_call: TRBD1
j_call: TRBJ1-2
cdr3_nt: TGTGCCAGCAGTGAATTGGGACAGGGAACTGGCTACACCTTC
cdr3_aa: CASSELGQGTGYTF

clone_size: NA
v_call: TRBV7-2
d_call: NA
j_call: TRBJ1-2
cdr3_nt: TGTGCCAGCAGCTCCCAGACGGCAGCAAACTATGGCTACACCTTC
cdr3_aa: CASSSQTAANYGYTF

clone_size: NA
v_call: TRBV5-6
d_call: TRBD2
j_call: TRBJ2-4
cdr3_nt: TGTGCCAGCAGTCGGGAGGGGATACTAGCCAAAAACATTCAGTACTTC
cdr3_aa: CASSREGILAKNIQYF

clone_size: NA
v_call: TRBV7-8
d_call: TRBD1
j_call: TRBJ2-7
cdr3_nt: TGTGCCAGCAGCCCCGCCGGACAGGACATCTACGAGCAGTACTTC
cdr3_aa: CASSPAGQDIYEQYF

clone_size: once
v_call: TRBV19
d_call: NA
j_call: TRBJ1-5
cdr3_nt: TGTGCCAGTAGTATAGGACCCGGAATCAATCAGCCCCAGCATTTT
cdr3_aa: CASSIGPGINQPQHF

clone_size: NA
v_call: TRBV7-2
d_call: NA
j_call: TRBJ1-4
cdr3_nt: TGTGCCAGCAGCTTATCCGGGACCCATGCGGAAAAACTGTTTTTT
cdr3_aa: CASSLSGTHAEKLFF

clone_size: NA
v_call: TRBV11-3
d_call: NA
j_call: TRBJ2-7
cdr3_nt: TGTGCCAGCAGCTTAGGACAGCACTACGAGCAGTACTTC
cdr3_aa: CASSLGQHYEQYF

clone_size: few
v_call: TRBV10-2
d_call: NA
j_call: TRBJ2-1
cdr3_nt: TGCGCCAGCAGTGAGTCACACCAGACAGGATCTCTCTTCTTC
cdr3_aa: CASSESHQTGSLFF

clone_size: once
v_call: TRBV19
d_call: TRBD1
j_call: TRBJ1-2
cdr3_nt: TGTGCCAGTAGTATTGGACAGGGACAGGGGTTTAACTATGGCTACACCTTC
cdr3_aa: CASSIGQGQGFNYGYTF

clone_size: NA
v_call: TRBV11-3
d_call: TRBD2
j_call: TRBJ2-3
cdr3_nt: TGTGCCAGCAGCCTAGGACTAGCGGAAGCAGATACGCAGTATTTT
cdr3_aa: CASSLGLAEADTQYF

clone_size: NA
v_call: TRBV7-8
d_call: TRBD1
j_call: TRBJ1-4
cdr3_nt: TGTGCCAGCAGCTTAGGGGGGACAGCTAATGAAAAACTGTTTTTT
cdr3_aa: CASSLGGTANEKLFF

clone_size: few
v_call: TRBV27
d_call: NA
j_call: TRBJ1-2
cdr3_nt: TGTGCCAGCAGTCGAAAGGGGGGTTCTAACTATGGCTACACCTTC
cdr3_aa: CASSRKGGSNYGYTF

clone_size: NA
v_call: TRBV7-8
d_call: NA
j_call: TRBJ1-1
cdr3_nt: TGTGCCAGCAGCGCCGGACGGGTGAACACTGAAGCTTTCTTT
cdr3_aa: CASSAGRVNTEAFF

clone_size: NA
v_call: TRBV6-1
d_call: NA
j_call: TRBJ2-7
cdr3_nt: TGTGCCAGCAGTGAACTATTATGGCGGCCGTCCTACGAGCAGTACTTC
cdr3_aa: CASSELLWRPSYEQYF

clone_size: NA
v_call: TRBV9
d_call: NA
j_call: TRBJ2-7
cdr3_nt: TGTGCCAGCAGCCCCGACGTGAGCTCCTACGAGCAGTACTTC
cdr3_aa: CASSPDVSSYEQYF

clone_size: NA
v_call: TRBV6-6
d_call: NA
j_call: TRBJ2-3
cdr3_nt: TGTGCCAGCAGTTCCTACACAGATACGCAGTATTTT
cdr3_aa: CASSSYTDTQYF